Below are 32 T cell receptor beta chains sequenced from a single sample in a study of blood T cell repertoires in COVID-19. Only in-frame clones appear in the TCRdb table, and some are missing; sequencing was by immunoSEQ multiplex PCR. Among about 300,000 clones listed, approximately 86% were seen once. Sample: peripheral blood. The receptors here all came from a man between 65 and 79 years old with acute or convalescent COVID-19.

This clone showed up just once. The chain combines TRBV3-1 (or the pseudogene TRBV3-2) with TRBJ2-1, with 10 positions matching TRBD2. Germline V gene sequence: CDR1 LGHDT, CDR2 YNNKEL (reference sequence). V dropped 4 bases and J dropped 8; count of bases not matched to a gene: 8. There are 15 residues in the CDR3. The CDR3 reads CASSPSAGGPYEQFF. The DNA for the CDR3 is TGTGCCAGCAGCCCCTCAGCGGGGGGGCCATATGAGCAGTTCTTC.

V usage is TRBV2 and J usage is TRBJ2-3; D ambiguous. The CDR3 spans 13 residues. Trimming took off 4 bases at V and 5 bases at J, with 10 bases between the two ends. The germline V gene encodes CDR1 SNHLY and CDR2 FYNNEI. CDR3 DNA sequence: TGTGCCAGCAGTGGGCAGGCGCAAGATACGCAGTATTTT. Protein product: CASSGQAQDTQYF.

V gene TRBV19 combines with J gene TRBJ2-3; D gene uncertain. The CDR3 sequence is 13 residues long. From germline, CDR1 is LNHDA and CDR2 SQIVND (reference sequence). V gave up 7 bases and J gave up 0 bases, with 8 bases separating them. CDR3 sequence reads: CASTLRSTDTQYF. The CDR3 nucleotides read TGTGCCAGTACGTTGAGGAGCACAGATACGCAGTATTTT.

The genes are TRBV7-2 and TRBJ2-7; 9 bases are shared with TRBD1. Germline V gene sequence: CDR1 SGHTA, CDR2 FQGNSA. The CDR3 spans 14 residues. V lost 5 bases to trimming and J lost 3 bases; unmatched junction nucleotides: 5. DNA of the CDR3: TGTGCCAGCAGCCCAACAGGGGGCCACTACGAGCAGTACTTC. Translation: CASSPTGGHYEQYF.

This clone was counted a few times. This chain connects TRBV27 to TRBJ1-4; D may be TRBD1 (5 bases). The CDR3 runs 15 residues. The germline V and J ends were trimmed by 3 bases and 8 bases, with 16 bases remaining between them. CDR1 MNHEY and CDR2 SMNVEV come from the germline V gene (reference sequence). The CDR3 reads CASSFRGRWGEKLFF. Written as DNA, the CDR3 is TGTGCCAGCAGTTTCCGGGGGAGGTGGGGAGAAAAACTGTTTTTT. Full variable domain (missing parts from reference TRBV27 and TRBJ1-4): EAQVTQNPRYLITVTGKKLTVTCSQNMNHEYMSWYRQDPGLGLRQIYYSMNVEVTDKGDVPEGYKVSRKEKRNFPLILESPSPNQTSLYFCASSFRGRWGEKLFFGSGTQLSVL.

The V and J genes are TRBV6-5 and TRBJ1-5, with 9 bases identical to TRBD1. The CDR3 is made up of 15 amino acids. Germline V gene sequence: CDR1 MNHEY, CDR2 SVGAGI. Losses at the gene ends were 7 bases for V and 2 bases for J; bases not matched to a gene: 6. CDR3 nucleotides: TGTGCCAGCACTACAGGGGGCGCCGGCAATCAGCCCCAGCATTTT. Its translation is CASTTGGAGNQPQHF.

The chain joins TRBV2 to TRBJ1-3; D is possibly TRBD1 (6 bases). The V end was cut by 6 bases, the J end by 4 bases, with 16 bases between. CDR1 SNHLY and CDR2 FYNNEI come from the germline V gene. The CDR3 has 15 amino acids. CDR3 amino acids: CASSLKGGAGNTIYF. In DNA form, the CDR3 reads TGTGCCAGCAGCTTAAAAGGGGGAGCCGGAAACACCATATATTTT.

The DNA of the CDR3 is TGTGCCAGCAGTTTACCCCAGACTGGCCAGTACTTC. Amino acid sequence: CASSLPQTGQYF. The V call is TRBV28, the J call TRBJ2-5; no reliable D call. Trimming took off 2 bases at V and 10 bases at J, with 11 bases between the two ends. The length of the CDR3 is 12 residues. Germline CDR1 reads MDHEN; CDR2 reads SYDVKM.

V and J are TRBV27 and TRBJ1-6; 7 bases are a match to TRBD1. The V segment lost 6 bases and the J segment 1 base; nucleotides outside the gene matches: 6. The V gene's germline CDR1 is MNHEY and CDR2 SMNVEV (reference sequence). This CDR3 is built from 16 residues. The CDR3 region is CASRTGQRSYNSPLHF. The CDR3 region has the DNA TGTGCCAGCAGGACAGGGCAGAGGTCCTATAATTCACCCCTCCACTTT.

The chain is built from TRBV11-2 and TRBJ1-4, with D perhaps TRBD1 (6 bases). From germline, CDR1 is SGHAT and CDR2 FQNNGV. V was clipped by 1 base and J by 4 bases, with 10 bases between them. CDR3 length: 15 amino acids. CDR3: CASSLGGRGNEKLFF. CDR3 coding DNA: TGTGCCAGCAGCTTAGGTGGCAGGGGTAATGAAAAACTGTTTTTT.

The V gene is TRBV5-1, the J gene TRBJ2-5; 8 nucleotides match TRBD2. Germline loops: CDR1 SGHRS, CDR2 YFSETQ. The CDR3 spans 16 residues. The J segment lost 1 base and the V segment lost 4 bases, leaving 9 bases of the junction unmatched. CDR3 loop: CASSREVAGPQETQYF. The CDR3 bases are TGCGCCAGCAGCCGGGAGGTAGCGGGGCCCCAAGAGACCCAGTACTTC.

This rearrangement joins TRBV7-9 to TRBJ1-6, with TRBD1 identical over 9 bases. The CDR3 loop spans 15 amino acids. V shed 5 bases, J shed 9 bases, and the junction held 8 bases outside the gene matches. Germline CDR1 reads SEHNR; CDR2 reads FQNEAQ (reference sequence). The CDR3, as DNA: TGTGCCAGCAGCCCCGGGACAGGGTATCGTTCACCCCTCCACTTT. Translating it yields CASSPGTGYRSPLHF. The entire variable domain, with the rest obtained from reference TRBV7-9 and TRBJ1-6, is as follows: DTGVSQNPRHKITKRGQNVTFRCDPISEHNRLYWYRQTLGQGPEFLTYFQNEAQLEKSRLLSDRFSAERPKGSFSTLEIQRTEQGDSAMYLCASSPGTGYRSPLHFGNGTRLTVT.

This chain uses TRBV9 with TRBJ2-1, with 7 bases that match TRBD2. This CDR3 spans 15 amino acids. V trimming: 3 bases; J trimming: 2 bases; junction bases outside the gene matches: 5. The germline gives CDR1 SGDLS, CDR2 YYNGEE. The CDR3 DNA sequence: TGTGCCAGCAGCGCCCCGGGGGGACCCTACAATGAGCAGTTCTTC. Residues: CASSAPGGPYNEQFF.

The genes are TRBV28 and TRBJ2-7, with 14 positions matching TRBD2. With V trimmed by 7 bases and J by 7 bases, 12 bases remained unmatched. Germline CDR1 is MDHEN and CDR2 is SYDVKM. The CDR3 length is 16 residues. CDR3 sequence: CASIPRGLAGEEEQYF. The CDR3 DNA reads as TGTGCCAGCATTCCCAGGGGACTAGCGGGAGAAGAAGAGCAGTACTTC. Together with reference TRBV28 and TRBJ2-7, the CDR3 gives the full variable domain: DVKVTQSSRYLVKRTGEKVFLECVQDMDHENMFWYRQDPGLGLRLIYFSYDVKMKEKGDIPEGYSVSREKKERFSLILESASTNQTSMYLCASIPRGLAGEEEQYFGPGTRLTVT.

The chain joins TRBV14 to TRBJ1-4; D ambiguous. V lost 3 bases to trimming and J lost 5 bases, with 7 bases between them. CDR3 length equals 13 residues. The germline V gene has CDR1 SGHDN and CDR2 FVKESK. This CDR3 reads CASSQANNEKLFF. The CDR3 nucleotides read TGTGCCAGCAGCCAGGCCAACAATGAAAAACTGTTTTTT.

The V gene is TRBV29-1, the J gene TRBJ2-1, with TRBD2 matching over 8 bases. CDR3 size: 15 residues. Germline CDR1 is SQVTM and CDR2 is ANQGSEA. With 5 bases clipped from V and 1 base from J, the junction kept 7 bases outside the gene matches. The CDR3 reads CSVRRGGLSYNEQFF. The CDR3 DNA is TGCAGCGTTCGACGGGGGGGCCTTTCCTACAATGAGCAGTTCTTC.

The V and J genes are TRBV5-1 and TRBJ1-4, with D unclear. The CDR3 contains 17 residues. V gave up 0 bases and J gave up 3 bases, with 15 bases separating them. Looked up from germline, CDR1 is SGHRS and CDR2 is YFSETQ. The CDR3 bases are TGCGCCAGCAGCTTGGATTGGCAGGCACAACCTAATGAAAAACTGTTTTTT. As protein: CASSLDWQAQPNEKLFF. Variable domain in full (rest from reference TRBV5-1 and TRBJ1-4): KAGVTQTPRYLIKTRGQQVTLSCSPISGHRSVSWYQQTPGQGLQFLFEYFSETQRNKGNFPGRFSGRQFSNSRSEMNVSTLELGDSALYLCASSLDWQAQPNEKLFFGSGTQLSVL.

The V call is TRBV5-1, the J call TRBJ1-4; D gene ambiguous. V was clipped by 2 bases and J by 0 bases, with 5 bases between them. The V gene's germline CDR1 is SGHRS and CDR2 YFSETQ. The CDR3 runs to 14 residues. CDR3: CASSFMSTNEKLFF. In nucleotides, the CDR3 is TGCGCCAGCAGCTTTATGTCAACTAATGAAAAACTGTTTTTT.

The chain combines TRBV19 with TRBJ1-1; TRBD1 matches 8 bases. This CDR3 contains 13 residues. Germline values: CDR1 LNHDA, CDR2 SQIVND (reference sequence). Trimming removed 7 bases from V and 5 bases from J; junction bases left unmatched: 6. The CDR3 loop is CASITGGGTEAFF. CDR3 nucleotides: TGTGCCAGTATCACAGGGGGAGGGACTGAAGCTTTCTTT.

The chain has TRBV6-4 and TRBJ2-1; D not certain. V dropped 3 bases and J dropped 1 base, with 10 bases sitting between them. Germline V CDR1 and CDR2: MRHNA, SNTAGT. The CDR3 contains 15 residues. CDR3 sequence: CASSESAVSYNEQFF. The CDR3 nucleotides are TGTGCCAGCAGTGAGAGCGCTGTGTCCTACAATGAGCAGTTCTTC.

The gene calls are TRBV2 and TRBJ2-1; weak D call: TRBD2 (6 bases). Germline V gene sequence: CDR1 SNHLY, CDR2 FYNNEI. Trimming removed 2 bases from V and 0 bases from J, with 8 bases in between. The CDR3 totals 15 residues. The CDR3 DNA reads TGTGCCAGCAGTGAATTCGGGGGCTCCTACAATGAGCAGTTCTTC. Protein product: CASSEFGGSYNEQFF.

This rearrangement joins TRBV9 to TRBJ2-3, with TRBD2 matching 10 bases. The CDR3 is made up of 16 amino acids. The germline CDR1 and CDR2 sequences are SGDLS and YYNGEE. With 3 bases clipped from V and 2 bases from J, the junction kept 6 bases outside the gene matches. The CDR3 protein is CASSAGSGRATDTQYF. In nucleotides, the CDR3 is TGTGCCAGCAGCGCCGGGAGCGGGAGGGCCACAGATACGCAGTATTTT.

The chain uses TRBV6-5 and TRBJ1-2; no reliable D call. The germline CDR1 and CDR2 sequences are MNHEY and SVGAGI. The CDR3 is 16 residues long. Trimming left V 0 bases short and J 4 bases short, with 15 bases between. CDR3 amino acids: CASSYSKPGRLYGYTF. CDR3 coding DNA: TGTGCCAGCAGTTACTCGAAGCCAGGAAGGCTCTATGGCTACACCTTC.

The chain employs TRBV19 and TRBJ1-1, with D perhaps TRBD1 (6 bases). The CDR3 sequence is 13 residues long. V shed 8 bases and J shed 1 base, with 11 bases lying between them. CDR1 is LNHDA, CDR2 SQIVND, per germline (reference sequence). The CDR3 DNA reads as TGTGCCAGTCGGACAGAGAAGAACACTGAAGCTTTCTTT. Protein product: CASRTEKNTEAFF.

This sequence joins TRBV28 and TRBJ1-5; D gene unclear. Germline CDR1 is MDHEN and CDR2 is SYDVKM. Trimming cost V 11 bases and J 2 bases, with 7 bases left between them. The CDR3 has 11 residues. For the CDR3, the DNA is TGTGCCGTGCGGGGCAATCAGCCCCAGCATTTT. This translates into CAVRGNQPQHF.

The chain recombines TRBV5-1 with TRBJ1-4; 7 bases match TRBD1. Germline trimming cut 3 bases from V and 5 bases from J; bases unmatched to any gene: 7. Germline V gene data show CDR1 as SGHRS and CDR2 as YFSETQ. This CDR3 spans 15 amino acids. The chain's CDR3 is CASSSTGTVNEKLFF. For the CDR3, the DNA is TGCGCCAGCAGCTCCACCGGGACAGTGAATGAAAAACTGTTTTTT.

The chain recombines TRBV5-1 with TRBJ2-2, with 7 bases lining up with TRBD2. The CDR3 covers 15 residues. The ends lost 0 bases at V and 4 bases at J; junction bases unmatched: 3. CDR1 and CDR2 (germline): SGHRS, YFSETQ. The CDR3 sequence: CASSLAAGVTGELFF. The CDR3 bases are TGCGCCAGCAGCTTGGCCGCGGGGGTCACCGGGGAGCTGTTTTTT. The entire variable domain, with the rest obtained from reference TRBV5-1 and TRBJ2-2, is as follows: KAGVTQTPRYLIKTRGQQVTLSCSPISGHRSVSWYQQTPGQGLQFLFEYFSETQRNKGNFPGRFSGRQFSNSRSEMNVSTLELGDSALYLCASSLAAGVTGELFFGEGSRLTVL.

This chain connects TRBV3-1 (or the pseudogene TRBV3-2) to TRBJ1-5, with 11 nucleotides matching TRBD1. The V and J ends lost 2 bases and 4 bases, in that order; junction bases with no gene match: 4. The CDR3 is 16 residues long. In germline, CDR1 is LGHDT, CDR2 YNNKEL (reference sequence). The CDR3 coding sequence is TGTGCCAGCAGCCAAAGCGGGACAGGGGGAAATCAGCCCCAGCATTTT. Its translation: CASSQSGTGGNQPQHF.

The CDR3 DNA follows: TGTGCCAGCAGCTTATCTAACACCGGGGAGCTGTTTTTT. Amino acids: CASSLSNTGELFF. The chain employs TRBV7-9 and TRBJ2-2; D not resolved. This CDR3 is 13 amino acids long. CDR1 SEHNR and CDR2 FQNEAQ come from the germline V gene (reference sequence). The V end was cut by 2 bases, the J end by 2 bases, with 3 bases between.

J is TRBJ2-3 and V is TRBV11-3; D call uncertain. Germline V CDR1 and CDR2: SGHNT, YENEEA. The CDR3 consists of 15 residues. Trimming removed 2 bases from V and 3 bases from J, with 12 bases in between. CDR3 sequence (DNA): TGTGCCAGCAGCTTATCCCATGCCGGGACAGATACGCAGTATTTT. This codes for CASSLSHAGTDTQYF.

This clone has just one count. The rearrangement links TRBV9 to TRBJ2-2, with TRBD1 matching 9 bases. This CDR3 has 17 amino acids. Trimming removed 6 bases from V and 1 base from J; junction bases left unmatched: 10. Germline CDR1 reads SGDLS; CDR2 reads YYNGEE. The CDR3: CASTHVPGQGNTGELFF. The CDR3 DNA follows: TGTGCCAGCACCCATGTACCGGGACAGGGGAACACCGGGGAGCTGTTTTTT.

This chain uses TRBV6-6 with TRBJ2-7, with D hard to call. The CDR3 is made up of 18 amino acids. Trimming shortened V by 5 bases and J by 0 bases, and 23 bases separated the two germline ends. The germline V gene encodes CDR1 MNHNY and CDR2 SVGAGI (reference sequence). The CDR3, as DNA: TGTGCCAGCAGTCCGCGTCCCCCCTCGACTTGGAGCTCCTACGAGCAGTACTTC. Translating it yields CASSPRPPSTWSSYEQYF.